Below, 21 T cell receptor beta chains from the same sample are listed, as sequenced in a study of T cell changes during pregnancy in multiple sclerosis. Generated by immunoSEQ multiplex PCR, the TCRdb table keeps only in-frame clones and is missing some. The sample records some 80,000 clones, about 95% being singletons. The sequencing here drew on peripheral blood, taken in the third trimester of pregnancy. The source is a female donor with multiple sclerosis, enrolled in a pregnancy study.

This rearrangement joins TRBV5-8 to TRBJ1-3; no clear D. The CDR3 is 15 amino acids. V was shortened by 1 base and J by 0 bases, with 8 bases between the two germline ends. In germline, CDR1 is SGHTS, CDR2 YDEGEE. This chain's CDR3 is CASSLTAHSGNTIYF. For the CDR3, the DNA is TGTGCCAGCAGCTTGACAGCACACTCTGGAAACACCATATATTTT.

V is TRBV7-3 and J is TRBJ1-1; TRBD1 matches 9 bases. The CDR3 is made up of 18 amino acids. Germline CDR1 SGHTA, CDR2 FQGTGA. J was trimmed by 0 bases and V by 1 base; bases with no gene match: 9. CDR3 loop: CASSLMILGQGLNTEAFF. The CDR3 bases are TGTGCCAGCAGCTTAATGATTCTGGGACAGGGATTGAACACTGAAGCTTTCTTT.

This chain links TRBV7-2 with TRBJ2-7; 10 positions match TRBD2. V lost 4 bases to trimming and J lost 3 bases; unmatched junction nucleotides: 6. This CDR3 contains 15 residues. Germline V gives CDR1 SGHTA, CDR2 FQGNSA. The CDR3 sequence is CASSWASGGSYEQYF. The CDR3 region has the DNA TGTGCCAGCAGCTGGGCTAGCGGGGGAAGCTACGAGCAGTACTTC.

V and J are TRBV6-5 and TRBJ2-7, with TRBD2 as a possible D gene (5 bases). Germline-derived CDR1 and CDR2 are MNHEY and SVGAGI. The CDR3 contains 14 residues. Trimming took off 0 bases at V and 2 bases at J, with 8 bases between the two ends. The CDR3 DNA reads as TGTGCCAGCAGTTACTCTAGCGCGACCTACGAGCAGTACTTC. It specifies CASSYSSATYEQYF.

The gene calls are TRBV5-1 and TRBJ1-1, with a tentative D call TRBD1 (6 bases). This CDR3 contains 15 residues. The V end was cut by 2 bases, the J end by 1 base, with 12 bases between. Germline CDR1 reads SGHRS; CDR2 reads YFSETQ. CDR3 nucleotides: TGCGCCAGCAGCTTTCCCGGGACAAAGAACACTGAAGCTTTCTTT. Translated, it gives CASSFPGTKNTEAFF.

The J gene is TRBJ2-2, the V gene TRBV2; TRBD2 is a possible D gene (6 bases). Trimming stripped 7 bases from V and 6 bases from J, with 12 bases between. In germline, CDR1 is SNHLY, CDR2 FYNNEI. The CDR3 totals 13 residues. The CDR3 region is CASTATSPGELFF. Written as DNA, the CDR3 is TGTGCCAGCACCGCGACTAGTCCCGGGGAGCTGTTTTTT.

CDR3 protein: CASSLAGRSINEQFF. CDR3 DNA: TGTGCCAGCAGCCTTGCGGGACGATCCATCAATGAGCAGTTCTTC. The V and J genes are TRBV11-2 and TRBJ2-1; tentative D call: TRBD2 (6 bases). This CDR3 region has 15 residues. Germline-derived CDR1 and CDR2 are SGHAT and FQNNGV. Deletions cut 5 bases from V and 6 bases from J, with 17 bases between.

The chain employs TRBV7-9 and TRBJ2-3; weak D call: TRBD2 (6 bases). The germline CDR1 and CDR2 sequences are SEHNR and FQNEAQ (reference sequence). The CDR3 spans 15 residues. V was pared by 3 bases and J by 0 bases, with 10 bases between. The CDR3 sequence is CASSLVAGSTDTQYF. The CDR3 DNA reads as TGTGCCAGCAGCTTGGTTGCGGGGAGCACAGATACGCAGTATTTT.

The chain couples TRBV27 to TRBJ1-4; TRBD1 aligns across 10 bases. Unmatched junction bases numbered 5, after V lost 6 bases and J lost 7 bases. The CDR3 loop spans 14 amino acids. CDR1 and CDR2 from the germline V gene are MNHEY and SMNVEV (reference sequence). The CDR3 region is CASREDRGGEKLFF. The CDR3 DNA follows: TGTGCCAGCAGAGAGGACAGGGGGGGTGAAAAACTGTTTTTT.

The chain recombines TRBV6-4 with TRBJ1-6; TRBD1 might be the D (5 bases). The V gene lost 2 bases and the J gene lost 2 bases, with 19 bases spanning the gap. The CDR3 length is 19 residues. The germline gives CDR1 MRHNA, CDR2 SNTAGT. The CDR3 here is CASSDPGWGESAYNSPLHF. CDR3 bases: TGTGCCAGCAGTGACCCGGGTTGGGGGGAGTCGGCCTATAATTCACCCCTCCACTTT.

The chain combines TRBV27 with TRBJ1-1; tentative D call: TRBD1 (6 bases). The CDR3 spans 13 residues. Germline assignment: CDR1 MNHEY and CDR2 SMNVEV (reference sequence). V was pared by 3 bases and J by 8 bases, with 13 bases between. This CDR3 reads CASSFRTRGEAFF. The CDR3 region has the DNA TGTGCCAGCAGTTTCAGGACAAGGGGGGAAGCTTTCTTT.

The rearrangement links TRBV23-1 to TRBJ1-4, with D perhaps matching TRBD1 (5 bases). TRBV23-1 is annotated as an ORF whose role is uncertain. The CDR3 covers 12 residues. The ends were cut back, 2 bases at V and 14 bases at J, with 12 bases in the middle. The CDR3 bases are TGCGCCAGCAGTCAAAATCAGGGTGGGCTGTTTTTT. As protein: CASSQNQGGLFF.

The chain couples TRBV2 to TRBJ1-4; D not certain. The CDR3 runs to 13 residues. Trimming pared 6 bases from V and 6 bases from J, leaving 11 bases between. Germline CDR1 reads SNHLY; CDR2 reads FYNNEI. CDR3 bases: TGTGCCAGCAGGCCGAACAGCTATGAAAAACTGTTTTTT. Amino acids: CASRPNSYEKLFF.

V and J are TRBV19 and TRBJ1-6, with D possibly TRBD1 on 6 matching bases. CDR1 is LNHDA and CDR2 is SQIVND in the germline V gene (reference sequence). The CDR3 has 16 residues. Between the trimmed V and J ends, which lost 5 bases and 5 bases, there was a span of 16 bases. CDR3 coding DNA: TGTGCCAGTAGTTTGACCATAGGGGGGGATAATTCACCCCTCCACTTT. Encoded protein: CASSLTIGGDNSPLHF.

V and J are TRBV5-1 and TRBJ2-5; 10 nucleotides agree with TRBD2. Looked up from germline, CDR1 is SGHRS and CDR2 is YFSETQ. V was clipped by 2 bases and J by 5 bases; unmatched bases: 3. This CDR3 spans 14 amino acids. CDR3 bases: TGCGCCAGCAGCTTCACTAGCGGGGATGAGACCCAGTACTTC. Its protein is CASSFTSGDETQYF.

The rearrangement uses TRBV9 and TRBJ2-5; D is possibly TRBD2 (7 bases). From germline, CDR1 is SGDLS and CDR2 YYNGEE. V was trimmed by 0 bases and J by 1 base, leaving 13 bases between them. This CDR3 comprises 16 residues. The CDR3 sequence: CASSVGEGGRQETQYF. For the CDR3, the DNA is TGTGCCAGCAGCGTAGGGGAGGGGGGTCGCCAAGAGACCCAGTACTTC.

The chain links TRBV6-5 to TRBJ2-3; 9 bases fit TRBD2. The CDR3 extends over 16 amino acids. J gave up 4 bases and V 4 bases, and 9 bases lay outside the gene matches. CDR1 and CDR2 from the germline V gene are MNHEY and SVGAGI. In DNA, the CDR3 is TGTGCCAGCAGTTTCCGTGCTAGCGGGGCGGCAGATACGCAGTATTTT. Translating gives CASSFRASGAADTQYF.

J is TRBJ1-6 and V is TRBV27, with 9 positions matching TRBD1. V lost 2 bases and J lost 9; bases outside the gene matches: 5. The CDR3 runs 15 residues. Looked up from germline, CDR1 is MNHEY and CDR2 is SMNVEV (reference sequence). Written as DNA, the CDR3 is TGTGCCAGCAGTTTAGGGACAGGGCCCATTTCACCCCTCCACTTT. Protein sequence: CASSLGTGPISPLHF.

This clone was observed once. The V call is TRBV7-9, the J call TRBJ2-7; a possible D gene is TRBD1 (6 bases). Trimming took 5 bases from V and 0 from J, leaving 14 bases between them. Germline CDR1 is SEHNR and CDR2 is FQNEAQ (reference sequence). This CDR3 spans 15 amino acids. The CDR3 sequence: CASSQTGTLSYEQYF. The CDR3 nucleotides are TGTGCCAGCAGCCAAACCGGGACACTCTCCTACGAGCAGTACTTC.

The V and J genes are TRBV7-9 and TRBJ2-1; D is possibly TRBD1 (7 bases). The CDR3 consists of 12 residues. Trimming removed 7 bases from V and 10 bases from J, with 14 bases in between. Germline-derived CDR1 and CDR2 are SEHNR and FQNEAQ (reference sequence). Here the CDR3 DNA reads TGTGCCAGCAACTTGCAGGGGGGAGAGCAGTTCTTC. It codes for CASNLQGGEQFF. Filled out from reference TRBV7-9 and TRBJ2-1, the complete variable domain reads DTGVSQNPRHKITKRGQNVTFRCDPISEHNRLYWYRQTLGQGPEFLTYFQNEAQLEKSRLLSDRFSAERPKGSFSTLEIQRTEQGDSAMYLCASNLQGGEQFFGPGTRLTVL.

This clone is a singleton in its sample. The chain links TRBV7-9 to TRBJ2-7; maybe TRBD1 (5 bases). There are 14 residues in the CDR3. Germline V gives CDR1 SEHNR, CDR2 FQNEAQ (reference sequence). Trimming removed 1 base at V and 3 bases at J, with 10 bases between. CDR3 region: CASSLDRGLYEQYF. In nucleotides, the CDR3 is TGTGCCAGCAGCTTAGATAGGGGTCTCTACGAGCAGTACTTC.